This T cell receptor (beta chain) was recorded in a study of control samples from healthy donors and cancer patients. Germline lookup yields CDR1 SGHTA and CDR2 FQGNSA. The CDR3 length is 15 residues. V was pared by 5 bases and J by 2 bases, with 6 bases of the junction left unmatched. Generated by immunoSEQ multiplex PCR, the TCRdb table keeps only in-frame clones and is missing some. The data show 150,000 to 200,000 clones, with roughly 94% seen just once and 14% held by the top ten. The gene calls are TRBV7-2 and TRBJ1-2, with TRBD1 matching 9 bases. The sample comprised PBMCs. The TCR comes from a man between 60 and 75 years old with colorectal cancer. The CDR3 coding sequence is TGTGCCAGCAGCAGATTCGGGACAGGGAACTATGGCTACACCTTC. Translated: CASSRFGTGNYGYTF.